The 21 T cell receptor beta chains reported below all come from one sample, sequenced in a study of shared T cell receptors in the human thymus. Assay: immunoSEQ multiplex PCR; the TCRdb copy retains only in-frame clones and omits some. This table has roughly 500,000 clones, 75% to 85% appearing once. These same data were also listed under a study on human thymus T cells.

The specimen was thymocytes. The receptors were sampled from a boy in the first two years of life with a congenital heart defect.

The table lists this clone with a few counts. The rearrangement uses TRBV15 and TRBJ1-1, with 9 nucleotides matching TRBD1. Per the germline V gene, CDR1 is LNHNV and CDR2 is YYDKDF (reference sequence). The CDR3 loop spans 20 amino acids. V gave up 0 bases and J gave up 1 base; unmatched junction bases: 15. The CDR3 sequence: CATSRDDRDRELMGNTEAFF. The CDR3 bases are TGTGCCACCAGCAGAGATGATAGGGACAGGGAATTGATGGGGAACACTGAAGCTTTCTTT.

This sequence joins TRBV4-3 and TRBJ2-1, with TRBD2 matching 7 bases. V was clipped by 3 bases and J by 2 bases; unmatched bases: 13. The germline CDR1 and CDR2 sequences are LGHNA and YSLEER. The CDR3 covers 18 residues. CDR3 sequence: CASSHLTSGGVPYNEQFF. CDR3 DNA: TGCGCCAGCAGCCACCTAACCAGTGGGGGGGTCCCCTACAATGAGCAGTTCTTC.

The chain uses TRBV7-2 and TRBJ1-3; 10 nucleotides align to TRBD1. The ends lost 5 bases at V and 2 bases at J; junction bases unmatched: 15. CDR3 length: 19 amino acids. Germline CDR1 SGHTA, CDR2 FQGNSA. The DNA for the CDR3 is TGTGCCAGCAGCGGCCGGGACAGGGGACCTTGGGGTGCTGGAAACACCATATATTTT. This translates into CASSGRDRGPWGAGNTIYF.

The V and J genes are TRBV4-3 and TRBJ1-2; no definite D call. The germline V and J ends were trimmed by 0 bases and 5 bases, with 13 bases remaining between them. The CDR3 runs to 15 residues. Germline V lookup: CDR1 LGHNA, CDR2 YSLEER. CDR3 sequence reads: CASSQEVKRGYGYTF. DNA for the CDR3: TGCGCCAGCAGCCAAGAGGTCAAGCGAGGGTATGGCTACACCTTC.

CDR3 nucleotides: TGTGCCAGCAGCTCTCTAGAGGGCAAGAACACCGGGGAGCTGTTTTTT. It is translated as CASSSLEGKNTGELFF. The V gene is TRBV7-9, the J gene TRBJ2-2; weak D call: TRBD2 (5 bases). This CDR3 comprises 16 residues. The ends were cut back, 4 bases at V and 1 base at J, with 13 bases in the middle. Per germline, CDR1 SEHNR and CDR2 FQNEAQ (reference sequence).

The chain has TRBV23-1 and TRBJ2-4, with D perhaps matching TRBD1 (7 bases). TRBV23-1 is labeled an ORF, and its function is uncertain. The CDR3 runs 18 residues. V lost 4 bases, J lost 0 bases, and 19 bases lay in between. The DNA of the CDR3 is TGCGCCAGCAGTCCAGGGGGGCCAGGGGCCCTAGCCAAAAACATTCAGTACTTC. This gives the protein CASSPGGPGALAKNIQYF.

The chain employs TRBV6-5 and TRBJ2-3, with 7 bases matching TRBD1. The CDR3 runs 14 residues. The germline gives CDR1 MNHEY, CDR2 SVGAGI. The J segment lost 6 bases and the V segment lost 5 bases, leaving 8 bases of the junction unmatched. For the CDR3, the DNA is TGTGCCAGCAGTCATACTCCCAGGGGGGATACGCAGTATTTT. The encoded protein is CASSHTPRGDTQYF.

This clone was seen only once. V usage is TRBV6-5 and J usage is TRBJ2-2, with no clear D. CDR3 length equals 15 residues. V dropped 6 bases and J dropped 2 bases, with 13 bases sitting between them. Looked up from germline, CDR1 is MNHEY and CDR2 is SVGAGI. The CDR3 DNA follows: TGTGCCAGCAGCCACCCCTACCATAACACCGGGGAGCTGTTTTTT. Amino acid sequence: CASSHPYHNTGELFF.

J is TRBJ2-7 and V is TRBV5-1, with 10 bases aligning to TRBD1. With 4 bases clipped from V and 6 bases from J, the junction kept 10 bases outside the gene matches. CDR3 size: 15 residues. Germline-derived CDR1 and CDR2 are SGHRS and YFSETQ. The CDR3 is CASSRDPGQGCEQYF. In nucleotides, the CDR3 is TGCGCCAGCAGCAGGGACCCGGGACAGGGGTGCGAGCAGTACTTC.

The rearrangement links TRBV18 to TRBJ2-3; 10 bases map to TRBD1. Germline CDR1 and CDR2: KGHSH and LQKENI. The CDR3 runs 17 residues. Losses at the gene ends were 4 bases for V and 3 bases for J; bases not matched to a gene: 10. In DNA, the CDR3 is TGTGCCAGCTCACTAGAGAGGACAGGGGGTGTGACAGATACGCAGTATTTT. Translation gives CASSLERTGGVTDTQYF.

This chain uses TRBV4-3 with TRBJ2-1; TRBD2 matches at 8 bases. The ends lost 1 base at V and 3 bases at J; junction bases unmatched: 11. There are 18 residues in the CDR3. Germline V gene sequence: CDR1 LGHNA, CDR2 YSLEER. CDR3 sequence: CASSQGGSGRIHYNEQFF. The CDR3 coding sequence is TGCGCCAGCAGCCAAGGAGGGAGCGGGAGAATTCACTACAATGAGCAGTTCTTC.

The CDR3 sequence: CASSLSQTDEQYF. The CDR3 DNA follows: TGTGCCAGCAGTTTATCCCAGACTGACGAGCAGTACTTC. The chain joins TRBV27 to TRBJ2-7; D remains unclear. V lost 0 bases to trimming and J lost 5 bases, with 8 bases between them. The CDR3 spans 13 residues. Germline CDR1 and CDR2: MNHEY and SMNVEV (reference sequence).

The chain couples TRBV15 to TRBJ1-5; TRBD1 agrees at 7 bases. Germline CDR1 reads LNHNV; CDR2 reads YYDKDF (reference sequence). V lost 1 base, J lost 1 base, and 4 bases stayed unmatched. The CDR3 runs to 16 residues. The CDR3 protein is CATSRGTGVSNQPQHF. CDR3 in DNA: TGTGCCACCAGCAGAGGCACAGGGGTGAGCAATCAGCCCCAGCATTTT.

For the CDR3, the DNA is TGTGCCTGGAGTTCGGGACAGGGACGTCGAGAGCAGTACTTC. Its translation is CAWSSGQGRREQYF. The rearrangement joins TRBV30 to TRBJ2-7, with TRBD1 matching over 9 bases. The trim removed 2 bases at V and 7 bases at J, leaving 9 bases unmatched. This CDR3 comprises 14 residues. CDR1 and CDR2 (germline): GTSNPN, SVGIG (reference sequence).

This clone was observed a few times. The rearrangement joins TRBV28 to TRBJ2-1, with a weak D call TRBD2 (6 bases). This CDR3 spans 19 amino acids. V was shortened by 7 bases and J by 15 bases, with 40 bases between the two germline ends. Germline loops: CDR1 MDHEN, CDR2 SYDVKM. In nucleotides, the CDR3 is TGTGCCAGCACTCCTATTGGCCGGGGCCAATTTACTAGCCCCCTATACCTGTTCTTC. Its translation: CASTPIGRGQFTSPLYLFF. Using reference TRBV28 and TRBJ2-1 for the parts outside the CDR3, the full variable domain is DVKVTQSSRYLVKRTGEKVFLECVQDMDHENMFWYRQDPGLGLRLIYFSYDVKMKEKGDIPEGYSVSREKKERFSLILESASTNQTSMYLCASTPIGRGQFTSPLYLFFGPGTRLTVL.

This chain joins TRBV7-9 and TRBJ1-1; D is ambiguous. CDR1 and CDR2 (germline): SEHNR, FQNEAQ (reference sequence). The ends were cut back, 3 bases at V and 4 bases at J, with 6 bases in the middle. The CDR3 extends over 12 amino acids. This chain's CDR3 is CASSFISTEAFF. CDR3 bases: TGTGCCAGCAGCTTCATCAGCACTGAAGCTTTCTTT.

The chain is built from TRBV28 and TRBJ2-2; 11 bases fit TRBD2. CDR1 MDHEN and CDR2 SYDVKM come from the germline V gene. Germline trimming cut 5 bases from V and 0 bases from J; bases unmatched to any gene: 5. This CDR3 has 17 residues. The CDR3 region is CASSRTSGPANTGELFF. For the CDR3, the DNA is TGTGCCAGCAGTCGGACTAGCGGGCCAGCGAACACCGGGGAGCTGTTTTTT. Filled out from reference TRBV28 and TRBJ2-2, the complete variable domain reads DVKVTQSSRYLVKRTGEKVFLECVQDMDHENMFWYRQDPGLGLRLIYFSYDVKMKEKGDIPEGYSVSREKKERFSLILESASTNQTSMYLCASSRTSGPANTGELFFGEGSRLTVL.

The gene calls are TRBV12-5 and TRBJ2-1; D is perhaps TRBD2 (6 bases). V lost 1 base to trimming and J lost 8 bases, with 9 bases between them. Germline assignment: CDR1 LGHNT and CDR2 FRNRAP. The CDR3 is 13 amino acids. For the CDR3, the DNA is TGTGCTAGTGGTTTGGGACTAGGGGATGAGCAGTTCTTC. It is translated as CASGLGLGDEQFF.

This chain connects TRBV2 to TRBJ2-7; TRBD2 matches 11 bases. Germline V gene data show CDR1 as SNHLY and CDR2 as FYNNEI. The CDR3 loop spans 17 amino acids. The CDR3 reads CASGRASGRPRKWEQYF. CDR3 sequence (DNA): TGTGCGTCCGGCCGGGCTAGCGGGAGGCCTAGGAAGTGGGAGCAGTACTTC.

This clone appeared a few times. V and J are TRBV10-1 and TRBJ2-7, with unresolved D. This CDR3 spans 14 amino acids. Germline assignment: CDR1 WNHNN and CDR2 SYGVQD (reference sequence). Trimming removed 2 bases at V and 5 bases at J, with 13 bases between. The CDR3 loop is CASSEGGSRHEQYF. Here the CDR3 DNA reads TGCGCCAGCAGTGAGGGTGGTAGCCGACACGAGCAGTACTTC.

The rearrangement joins TRBV2 to TRBJ2-7; 7 positions match TRBD2. Germline CDR1 and CDR2: SNHLY and FYNNEI. CDR3 length: 14 amino acids. Unmatched junction bases numbered 9, after V lost 4 bases and J lost 6 bases. The CDR3 sequence: CASSALAITAEQYF. In DNA form, the CDR3 reads TGTGCCAGCAGTGCACTAGCGATTACAGCCGAGCAGTACTTC.